Listed here is a single T cell receptor beta chain. Its antigen is not yet known. No base qualities exist here, and no much larger clone lies one base off it. This sample is part of a study of shared clonotypes between healthy human individuals (dated by TCRdb to the early 2020s). Background on the whole study: The cohort comprised two women and a few men aged 18 to 49 years. Per donor, three plates each were used for CD4 naive and CD4 memory, two for CD8 naive, and one for CD8 memory. To estimate repertoire size and how much clonotype sharing occurs between individuals, the study deeply sequenced the blood TCR repertoires of about five healthy adults. To increase sequencing depth and limit assay-specific biases, different laboratories used diverse techniques to prepare libraries and sequence TCR repertoires. Each donor's leukapheresis produced roughly between roughly 0.85 and 10 billion PBMCs. Study-wide findings and limitations: Compared with non-shared clonotypes, the clonotypes found in all four sorted-subset donors had higher generation probabilities. Sampling was limited to blood, and TCR repertoires in tissue likely differ from TCR repertoires in blood. Based on pairwise subsampling, the degree of clonotype sharing among donors was expected to be affected by sequencing depth. Naive subsets generally had larger estimated clonotype richness than memory subsets. The genetic and exposure-history diversity represented was limited by the small number of donors. Rarefaction of sorted-subset datasets indicated incomplete sequencing despite the large sequencing depth. Across four donors, approximately 5% of naive CD4, approximately 3.6% of naive CD8, roughly 2.2% of memory CD4, and 0.4% of memory CD8 clonotypes were shared.

TCR CDR3 regions were amplified from genomic DNA by multiplex PCR using the deep immunoSEQ assay. For each cell subset, the extracted genomic DNA was distributed evenly across all wells of several immunoSEQ 96-well plates, and each plate served as one replicate. For sorted subsets, about 200 ng genomic DNA, equal to about 30,000 T cell genomes, was loaded into each replicate PCR. Purified libraries were quantified with a Qubit 3.0 fluorometer, sized on a Bioanalyzer 2100, and re-quantified with the KAPA Library Quantification kit. A separate single-read 150-cycle Illumina NextSeq 550 flow cell was used to sequence each immunoSEQ 96-well plate. Regarding the original processing steps: Because the immunoSEQ output held only junctional sequences and lacked quality scores, the filtering could not match the filtering applied to full-length reads. Sequences were annotated with PyIR, a Python wrapper for IgBLAST v1.9, using IMGT germline references to assign V/J genes and CDR3. Reads were filtered out if the reads had weak V/J assignments (E-value above 1e-6), no CDR3, stop codons, out-of-frame junctions, or ambiguous translated residues. A V3J clonotype was defined by an identical inferred V gene, J gene, and CDR3 amino acid sequence. To compute the percentage overlap between repertoires, the number of shared unique clonotypes was divided by the size of the smaller repertoire. Repertoire richness was assessed with RTK rarefaction, the Chao1 estimator, and Recon v2.1 estimates of unobserved clonotypes. For all TCRbeta clonotypes obtained by the gDNA method from several donors, generation probabilities were computed with OLGA. This is the immuneACCESS table as TCRdb keeps it, with only in-frame sequences that have V and J called. A part of the clones is gone; compared with another copy, unresolved V genes explain less than half, and the rest is unexplained. For V, J and clone size, that table is used; D and trimming come from the DNA. Here the sample has about 2.1 million clones; roughly 93% occur a single time. Approximately 1.7% of the sample is in the top ten clones.

CD8 naive samples were CD45RO-negative cells positively selected for CCR7, giving a CD45RA+CCR7+ population that excluded TemRA cells. Healthy HIV-negative adults with no recently reported acute infections or vaccinations were included as donors. Only Caucasian adults living in Nashville, Tennessee, USA were represented among the donors. Blood was obtained by leukapheresis, after which PBMCs were separated by Ficoll-Histopaque density gradient centrifugation and cryopreserved in liquid nitrogen vapor phase. Analytical flow cytometry was used to check the purity and quantity of every magnetically sorted T cell population. From each sorted fraction, genomic DNA was isolated and quantified by UV absorbance on a Nanodrop 2000c. CDR1 and CDR2, per the germline V gene (reference sequence), are PRHDT and FYEKMQ. V ends up 5 bases short and J 3 bases short, with an unmatched junction base count of 7. The CDR3 sequence holds 15 residues, the cysteine and phenylalanine included. Here the CDR3 DNA is all that survives: 45 bases in frame from base 1.

Material for sequencing was naive CD8+ T cells from PBMCs. The sample's cell subset or site label is to be understood as: CD45RA+CCR7+. The chain couples TRBV13 to TRBJ2-7, with 10 bases aligning to TRBD2. The clonotype comes from a man aged 18 to 30 in good health. Some clones in this sample may be carry-over from other donors' samples. The CDR3 here reads CASSPRLAGGYEQYF. The DNA sequence is given as TGTGCCAGCAGCCCCCGATTAGCGGGAGGCTACGAGCAGTACTTC.